Described below is a single T cell receptor (beta chain) sequence and its context. These data belong to a study of patients and donors after allogeneic stem cell transplantation. The CDR3 runs 13 residues. A single record per CDR3 protein comes from TCRdb applying MiXCR to the RT-PCR reads. The table lists about 410,000 distinct CDR3 sequences, around 16% of them singletons. The sequenced sample consisted of blood, either unsorted or a sorted T cell fraction (not recorded which). The rearrangement joins TRBV21-1 to TRBJ1-5. TRBV21-1 is a pseudogene segment. The receptor's source is a human donor who was either an allogeneic HSCT recipient or a stem cell or donor lymphocyte infusion donor (not recorded which). It is not recorded whose cells these are; they may come from a transplant donor. In DNA, the CDR3 is TGTGCCAGCAGCAAGCGGGTTTATCAGCCCCAGCATTTT. The encoded protein is CASSKRVYQPQHF.